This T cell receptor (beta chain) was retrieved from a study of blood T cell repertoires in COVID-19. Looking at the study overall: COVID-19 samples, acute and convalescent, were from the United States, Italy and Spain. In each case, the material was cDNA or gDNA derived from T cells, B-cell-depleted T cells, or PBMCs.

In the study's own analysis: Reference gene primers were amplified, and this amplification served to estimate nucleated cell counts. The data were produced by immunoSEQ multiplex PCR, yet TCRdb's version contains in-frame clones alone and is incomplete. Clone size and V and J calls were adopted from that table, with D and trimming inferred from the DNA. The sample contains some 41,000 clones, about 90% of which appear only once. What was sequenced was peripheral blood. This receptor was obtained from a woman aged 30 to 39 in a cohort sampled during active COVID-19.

Here the CDR3 DNA reads TGTGCCAGCAGCTTAGGTGGGAGGAAGTACGAGCAGTACTTC. It specifies CASSLGGRKYEQYF. The rearrangement joins TRBV13 to TRBJ2-7; D might be TRBD2 (6 bases). Trimming left V 0 bases short and J 4 bases short, with 10 bases between. Germline V lookup: CDR1 PRHDT, CDR2 FYEKMQ (reference sequence). The CDR3 spans 14 residues.